These 14 T cell receptor beta chains were all obtained from the same sample, sequenced in a study of blood T cell repertoires in COVID-19 (dated by TCRdb to the early 2020s). The library was generated by the immunoSEQ multiplex PCR assay. TCRdb's version of the immuneACCESS table is confined to in-frame rearrangements and falls short of the full clone set. An unresolved V gene accounts for under half of the shortfall where checked; the remainder is of unknown origin. A total of 110,000 or so clones appear in this sample, 80% to 90% of them only once. 3.4% of the sample rests with the top ten. Sequencing was done on a sample of peripheral blood. The receptors derive from a man in his forties with acute or convalescent COVID-19.

V gene TRBV15 combines with J gene TRBJ2-7, with TRBD1 matching over 10 bases. Germline CDR1 and CDR2: LNHNV and YYDKDF (reference sequence). The length of the CDR3 is 15 residues. Unmatched junction bases numbered 2, after V lost 0 bases and J lost 3 bases. The chain's CDR3 is CATSRERDRGYEQYF. The CDR3 coding sequence is TGTGCCACCAGCAGAGAAAGGGACAGGGGCTACGAGCAGTACTTC.

In DNA, the CDR3 is TGTGCCAGCAGCCCTAGAGTCGACTTACCAGGGGGGGATACGCAGTATTTT. Translating it yields CASSPRVDLPGGDTQYF. The chain joins TRBV7-9 to TRBJ2-3; the D gene is possibly TRBD1 (7 bases). V was clipped by 5 bases and J by 6 bases, with 24 bases between them. This CDR3 is 17 amino acids long. Germline CDR1 reads SEHNR; CDR2 reads FQNEAQ (reference sequence).

The rearrangement uses TRBV2 and TRBJ2-2, with TRBD2 as a possible D gene (6 bases). V lost 8 bases, J lost 7 bases, and 17 bases lay in between. The CDR3 has 14 amino acids. CDR1 and CDR2 (germline): SNHLY, FYNNEI. The CDR3 DNA is TGTGCCAGCGAGGAGGGGTTATCCGGCGGGGAGCTGTTTTTT. Residues: CASEEGLSGGELFF.

The chain couples TRBV2 to TRBJ1-1; perhaps TRBD1 as D (6 bases). The CDR3 length is 18 residues. Germline CDR1 and CDR2: SNHLY and FYNNEI. V was shortened by 2 bases and J by 0 bases, with 19 bases between the two germline ends. In DNA form, the CDR3 reads TGTGCCAGCAGTGAACAGAGGCCCTCAGGACAGATGAACACTGAAGCTTTCTTT. It codes for CASSEQRPSGQMNTEAFF.

The CDR3 DNA sequence: TGTGCCAGCAGCTTAGAGGCAGTCTCGGGAGCCCAGCATTTT. Translating gives CASSLEAVSGAQHF. The chain links TRBV7-8 to TRBJ1-5; D is unclear. The V and J ends lost 1 base and 11 bases respectively, with 15 bases between them. Germline CDR1 is SGHVS and CDR2 is FQNEAQ. This CDR3 spans 14 amino acids.

The count of this clone is one. This sequence joins TRBV5-3 and TRBJ1-5, with 7 bases fitting TRBD1. TRBV5-3 is classed as an ORF, of uncertain function. The CDR3 covers 13 residues. Germline trimming cut 4 bases from V and 9 bases from J; bases unmatched to any gene: 7. CDR3 loop: CARSVGTARPQHF. CDR3 nucleotide sequence: TGTGCCAGAAGCGTAGGGACAGCCCGGCCCCAGCATTTT.

The chain joins TRBV6-6 to TRBJ1-6; D gene ambiguous. Germline V gene sequence: CDR1 MNHNY, CDR2 SVGAGI (reference sequence). CDR3 length: 12 residues. The V end was cut by 2 bases, the J end by 8 bases, with 4 bases between. In DNA, the CDR3 is TGTGCCAGCAGTTACCGGGATTCACCCCTCCACTTT. Translation: CASSYRDSPLHF.

The gene calls are TRBV11-1 and TRBJ1-1; 7 bases map to TRBD1. Germline CDR1 is SGHAT and CDR2 is FQDESV (reference sequence). V gave up 5 bases and J gave up 6 bases; unmatched junction bases: 6. The CDR3 is 13 amino acids. The CDR3: CASSDPQGAEAFF. The CDR3 DNA is TGTGCCAGCAGCGACCCGCAGGGGGCTGAAGCTTTCTTT.

The chain has TRBV6-4 and TRBJ2-1, with 10 positions matching TRBD2. V was clipped by 4 bases and J by 7 bases; unmatched bases: 10. This CDR3 region has 16 residues. Germline-derived CDR1 and CDR2 are MRHNA and SNTAGT. This CDR3 reads CASSVSGGAVSNEQFF. CDR3 DNA: TGTGCCAGCAGTGTAAGCGGGGGGGCCGTCTCGAATGAGCAGTTCTTC.

The chain couples TRBV27 to TRBJ2-1, with 7 bases that match TRBD1. V lost 3 bases, J lost 4 bases, and 3 bases stayed unmatched. CDR3 length: 14 amino acids. The germline CDR1 and CDR2 sequences are MNHEY and SMNVEV (reference sequence). CDR3 nucleotide sequence: TGTGCCAGCAGTTTTGACAGGGTTTACAATGAGCAGTTCTTC. Translated, it gives CASSFDRVYNEQFF.

The V and J genes are TRBV10-2 and TRBJ1-2, with 8 bases identical to TRBD1. The CDR3 is 13 amino acids. The ends lost 6 bases at V and 8 bases at J; junction bases unmatched: 8. Germline-derived CDR1 and CDR2 are WSHSY and SAAADI. This CDR3 is CASRQQGDGGYTF. DNA for the CDR3: TGCGCCAGCAGACAACAGGGGGACGGGGGCTACACCTTC.

CDR3 DNA sequence: TGTGCCAGCAGCTTATTCGGACTAGCGGGGGAAGAGACCCAGTACTTC. This sequence encodes CASSLFGLAGEETQYF. The chain employs TRBV7-2 and TRBJ2-5; 13 positions agree with TRBD2. V dropped 2 bases and J dropped 3; count of bases not matched to a gene: 3. The CDR3 runs 16 residues. Germline V gene lookup returns CDR1 SGHTA and CDR2 FQGNSA. Full variable domain (missing parts from reference TRBV7-2 and TRBJ2-5): GAGVSQSPSNKVTEKGKDVELRCDPISGHTALYWYRQSLGQGLEFLIYFQGNSAPDKSGLPSDRFSAERTGGSVSTLTIQRTQQEDSAVYLCASSLFGLAGEETQYFGPGTRLLVL.

This clone has more than one count but fewer than ten. The gene calls are TRBV5-6 and TRBJ1-3, with 8 bases that match TRBD1. V shed 4 bases, J shed 2 bases, and the junction held 8 bases outside the gene matches. The CDR3 length is 16 residues. Germline loops: CDR1 SGHDT, CDR2 YYEEEE. The CDR3 reads CASSPTTGVAGNTIYF. In nucleotides, the CDR3 is TGTGCCAGCAGCCCTACGACAGGGGTGGCTGGAAACACCATATATTTT.

With regard to this clone: This specimen includes other DNA sequences encoding the same CDR3. The chain recombines TRBV12-3 or TRBV12-4 with TRBJ2-5, with D perhaps TRBD2 (6 bases). The CDR3 contains 13 residues. Trimming took 4 bases from V and 5 from J, leaving 11 bases between them. The CDR3: CASSWGGRETQYF. In DNA form, the CDR3 reads TGTGCCAGCAGTTGGGGTGGGAGGGAGACCCAGTACTTC.